The clone carrying this T cell receptor beta chain has a handful of counts. The data derive from a study of blood T cell repertoires in COVID-19. The overall study: Sources were T cells, B-cell-depleted T cells, or PBMCs; the material itself was cDNA or gDNA.

Data came from immunoSEQ multiplex PCR; TCRdb stores just in-frame clones and leaves some out. The sample lists hundreds of thousands of clones, around nine tenths seen once, with about 1.2% in the top ten. The germline V and J ends were trimmed by 3 bases and 4 bases, with 13 bases remaining between them. Germline lookup yields CDR1 LGHDT and CDR2 YNNKEL (reference sequence). The CDR3 spans 15 residues. This rearrangement joins TRBV3-1 (or the pseudogene TRBV3-2) to TRBJ1-3; perhaps TRBD1 as D (6 bases). This TCR came from a man aged 70-80 years with acute or convalescent COVID-19. The sample comprised peripheral blood. CDR3 coding DNA: TGTGCCAGCAGCCACGGGACCGGGACAGGAAACACCATATATTTT. This codes for CASSHGTGTGNTIYF.